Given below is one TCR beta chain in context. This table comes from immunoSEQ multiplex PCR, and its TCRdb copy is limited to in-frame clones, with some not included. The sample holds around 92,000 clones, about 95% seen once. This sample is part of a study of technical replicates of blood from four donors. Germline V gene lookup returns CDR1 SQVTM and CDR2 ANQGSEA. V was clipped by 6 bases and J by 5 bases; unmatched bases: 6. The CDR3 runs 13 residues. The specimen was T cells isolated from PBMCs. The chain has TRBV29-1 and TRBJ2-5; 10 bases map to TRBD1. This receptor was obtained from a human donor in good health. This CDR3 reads CSVRDRGFETQYF. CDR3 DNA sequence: TGCAGCGTCCGGGACAGGGGATTCGAGACCCAGTACTTC.